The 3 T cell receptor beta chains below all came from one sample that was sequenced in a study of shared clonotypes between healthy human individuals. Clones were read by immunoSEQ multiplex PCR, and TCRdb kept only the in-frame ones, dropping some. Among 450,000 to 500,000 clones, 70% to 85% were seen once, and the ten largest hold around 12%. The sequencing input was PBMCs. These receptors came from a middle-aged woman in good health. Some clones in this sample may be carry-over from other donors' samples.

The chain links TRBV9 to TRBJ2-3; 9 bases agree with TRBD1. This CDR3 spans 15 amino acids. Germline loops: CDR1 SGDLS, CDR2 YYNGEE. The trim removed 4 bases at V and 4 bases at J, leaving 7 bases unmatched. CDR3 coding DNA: TGTGCCAGCAGCAAGACAGGGGGAGTCGCAGATACGCAGTATTTT. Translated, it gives CASSKTGGVADTQYF.

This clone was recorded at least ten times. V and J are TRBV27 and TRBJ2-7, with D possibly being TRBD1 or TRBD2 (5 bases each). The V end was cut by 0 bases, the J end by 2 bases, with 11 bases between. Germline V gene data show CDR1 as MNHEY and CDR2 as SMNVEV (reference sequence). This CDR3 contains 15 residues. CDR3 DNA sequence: TGTGCCAGCAGTTTATCTGAGAGGGGCCCCTACGAGCAGTACTTC. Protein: CASSLSERGPYEQYF.

The CDR3 protein is CASSQGFSGSYNEQFF. The DNA for the CDR3 is TGCGCCAGCAGCCAAGGTTTTAGCGGGAGTTACAATGAGCAGTTCTTC. The genes are TRBV4-1 and TRBJ2-1; 9 bases match TRBD2. CDR1 and CDR2 (germline): MGHRA, YSYEKL. The CDR3 spans 16 residues. V was clipped by 1 base and J by 4 bases; unmatched bases: 5.